This entry lists 22 T cell receptor beta chains sequenced from one sample in a study of post-analysis software for immune sequencing data. Study outcomes and limitations: When patients were compared with controls, a handful of TRBV segments were more frequent, TRBV5-6, TRBV5-1 and TRBV20-1 among them.

cDNA libraries of TCR beta carried unique molecular identifiers. TCRdb processed the PCR reads anew with MiXCR; each CDR3 protein has one entry. The profile shows under 900,000 distinct CDR3 sequences, 53% of them singletons. These receptors lack a known antigen. What was sequenced was blood. Receptors were obtained from a girl aged 5 to 17 with multiple sclerosis.

The V and J genes are TRBV7-2 and TRBJ1-2, with unresolved D. The CDR3 totals 16 residues. V lost 1 base to trimming and J lost 4 bases, with 16 bases between them. Germline values: CDR1 SGHTA, CDR2 FQGNSA. In DNA form, the CDR3 reads TGTGCCAGCAGCTTAGGGTCCTCCGGGAGGGTCTATGGCTACACCTTC. This codes for CASSLGSSGRVYGYTF.

J is TRBJ2-1 and V is TRBV12-3 or TRBV12-4; a possible D gene is TRBD1 (5 bases). Judging by the DNA end, TRBJ2-7 fits better; the J call may be wrong. The CDR3 covers 15 residues. Here the CDR3 reads CASSFRSGPFNEQYF. The CDR3 DNA is TGTGCCAGCAGTTTTAGGTCAGGGCCATTCAATGAGCAGTACTTC.

In DNA form, the CDR3 reads TGCAGCGTTGAAGATCGGACAGGCAACTACAATGAGCAGTTCTTC. Encoded protein: CSVEDRTGNYNEQFF. V usage is TRBV29-1 and J usage is TRBJ2-1, with TRBD1 matching 7 bases. This CDR3 is 15 amino acids long. V was clipped by 0 bases and J by 3 bases; unmatched bases: 5. Germline CDR1 is SQVTM and CDR2 is ANQGSEA.

This chain links TRBV5-1 with TRBJ2-7; a possible D gene is TRBD1 (5 bases). V gave up 3 bases and J gave up 0 bases, with 13 bases separating them. CDR1 and CDR2 from the germline V gene are SGHRS and YFSETQ. The CDR3 sequence is 15 residues long. Here the CDR3 DNA reads TGCGCCAGCAGCTGGACCCAGGGCCGCTCCTACGAGCAGTACTTC. Translated, it gives CASSWTQGRSYEQYF.

This clonotype has only a few counts. The V gene is TRBV20-1, the J gene TRBJ2-5; no clear D. Germline CDR1 is DFQATT and CDR2 is SNEGSKA (reference sequence). The V end was cut by 8 bases, the J end by 2 bases, with 12 bases between. The CDR3 has 12 residues. The CDR3 DNA reads TGCAGTCCGAAGGGCCGACAAGAGACCCAGTACTTC. It is translated as CSPKGRQETQYF.

The chain couples TRBV5-1 to TRBJ2-7; D is possibly TRBD1 or TRBD2 (5 bases each). V shed 4 bases and J shed 5 bases, with 19 bases lying between them. The length of the CDR3 is 15 residues. Per the germline V gene, CDR1 is SGHRS and CDR2 is YFSETQ. CDR3 nucleotides: TGCGCCAGCAGCCCCAATCGGGACGAATGGCACGAGCAGTACTTC. Residues: CASSPNRDEWHEQYF.

This chain links TRBV7-3 with TRBJ2-2; D tentatively reads TRBD1 or TRBD2 (5 bases each). CDR3 length equals 15 residues. The V gene lost 1 base and the J gene lost 1 base, with 7 bases spanning the gap. Germline V gives CDR1 SGHTA, CDR2 FQGTGA. The CDR3 sequence is CASSLIGGNTGELFF. CDR3 bases: TGTGCCAGCAGCTTAATTGGGGGGAACACCGGGGAGCTGTTTTTT.

V usage is TRBV5-1 and J usage is TRBJ2-5; 7 bases align to TRBD1. The trim removed 2 bases at V and 4 bases at J, leaving 8 bases unmatched. Germline CDR1 and CDR2: SGHRS and YFSETQ. This CDR3 is built from 15 residues. The chain's CDR3 is CASSFVTGLGETQYF. The CDR3 nucleotides read TGCGCCAGCAGCTTTGTGACAGGGTTGGGAGAGACCCAGTACTTC. Full variable domain (rest looked up from reference TRBV5-1 and TRBJ2-5): KAGVTQTPRYLIKTRGQQVTLSCSPISGHRSVSWYQQTPGQGLQFLFEYFSETQRNKGNFPGRFSGRQFSNSRSEMNVSTLELGDSALYLCASSFVTGLGETQYFGPGTRLLVL.

V usage is TRBV12-3 or TRBV12-4 and J usage is TRBJ2-1, with TRBD2 as a possible D gene (5 bases). The CDR3 covers 11 residues. V was shortened by 6 bases and J by 13 bases, with 13 bases between the two germline ends. The CDR3 DNA reads as TGTGCCAGCAGCCATACGAGGACTCAGTTCTTC. Encoded protein: CASSHTRTQFF.

This chain joins TRBV7-8 and TRBJ2-1; TRBD1 is a possible D gene (5 bases). Trimming took off 5 bases at V and 8 bases at J, with 16 bases between the two ends. The CDR3 extends over 14 amino acids. CDR1 and CDR2 (germline): SGHVS, FQNEAQ. The CDR3, as DNA: TGTGCCAGCAGCCTAGACTCACAGGATGATGAGCAGTTCTTC. Translating gives CASSLDSQDDEQFF.

The chain is built from TRBV6-5 and TRBJ2-6, with 11 bases fitting TRBD1. Germline V CDR1 and CDR2: MNHEY, SVGAGI. This CDR3 has 16 amino acids. J was trimmed by 3 bases and V by 7 bases; bases with no gene match: 5. CDR3 amino acids: CASKPGQGVGANVLTF. CDR3 DNA sequence: TGTGCCAGCAAACCGGGACAGGGGGTTGGGGCCAACGTCCTGACTTTC.

This clonotype was recorded a few times. The rearrangement links TRBV7-9 to TRBJ1-2, with D maybe TRBD1 (5 bases). Trimming left V 5 bases short and J 8 bases short, with 15 bases between. Germline V gene lookup returns CDR1 SEHNR and CDR2 FQNEAQ (reference sequence). The CDR3 length is 13 residues. In nucleotides, the CDR3 is TGTGCCAGCAGCCGGTCCGGGGCCGACGGCTACACCTTC. Translated, it gives CASSRSGADGYTF.

V gene TRBV13 combines with J gene TRBJ2-7; the D gene could be TRBD1 or TRBD2 (5 bases each). Between the trimmed V and J ends, which lost 8 bases and 4 bases, there was a span of 15 bases. Germline-derived CDR1 and CDR2 are PRHDT and FYEKMQ (reference sequence). CDR3 length: 13 amino acids. The CDR3 nucleotides are TGTGCCAGCCGGGGACGGAGTTCTTACGAGCAGTACTTC. Translation: CASRGRSSYEQYF.

The chain has TRBV28 and TRBJ2-7; tentative D call: TRBD2 (6 bases). CDR1 and CDR2 from the germline V gene are MDHEN and SYDVKM. CDR3 length: 11 residues. The CDR3 here is CAYMEGYEQYF. As DNA, the CDR3 is TGTGCGTATATGGAGGGGTACGAGCAGTACTTC.

The chain carries TRBV20-1 and TRBJ2-3; D is undetermined. Trimming took off 2 bases at V and 1 base at J, with 16 bases between the two ends. The CDR3 is made up of 16 amino acids. Germline V CDR1 and CDR2: DFQATT, SNEGSKA (reference sequence). The CDR3 reads CSARPYVSFGTDTQYF. DNA of the CDR3: TGCAGTGCTAGACCGTACGTCAGTTTTGGCACAGATACGCAGTATTTT.

V usage is TRBV27 and J usage is TRBJ2-3; no reliable D call. This CDR3 spans 17 amino acids. Germline V gene data show CDR1 as MNHEY and CDR2 as SMNVEV (reference sequence). The V end lost 3 bases, the J end lost 4 bases, and 20 bases lay between the germline ends. CDR3 DNA: TGTGCCAGCAGTTTCCGGCAGTTTGAGAGTCGGTCAGATACGCAGTATTTT. Amino acids: CASSFRQFESRSDTQYF.

The chain joins TRBV11-2 to TRBJ1-4; no clear D. Per the germline V gene, CDR1 is SGHAT and CDR2 is FQNNGV. The ends were cut back, 4 bases at V and 5 bases at J, with 14 bases in the middle. The CDR3 is 15 residues long. The CDR3 here is CASSSTPWGNEKLFF. CDR3 bases: TGTGCCAGCAGCTCAACCCCTTGGGGAAATGAAAAACTGTTTTTT.

Only a few counts were recorded for this clonotype. CDR3 bases: TGCGCCAGCAGGAGCCTATCCCCACTCTCTGGGGCCAACGTCCTGACTTTC. Amino acid sequence: CASRSLSPLSGANVLTF. The J gene is TRBJ2-6, the V gene TRBV10-2; no clear D. CDR1 and CDR2 from the germline V gene are WSHSY and SAAADI. The CDR3 runs to 17 residues. The V end was cut by 6 bases, the J end by 0 bases, with 15 bases between.

The chain joins TRBV20-1 to TRBJ2-7; the D is unclear. CDR1 DFQATT and CDR2 SNEGSKA come from the germline V gene (reference sequence). V was trimmed by 5 bases and J by 0 bases, leaving 11 bases between them. This CDR3 region has 13 residues. DNA of the CDR3: TGCAGTGCTGAGACTGCCAGCTCCTACGAGCAGTACTTC. As protein: CSAETASSYEQYF.

This rearrangement joins TRBV3-1 to TRBJ2-1; D is ambiguous. Germline values: CDR1 LGHDT, CDR2 YNNKEL (reference sequence). The V end lost 0 bases, the J end lost 8 bases, and 8 bases lay between the germline ends. The CDR3 runs 13 residues. The CDR3 DNA is TGTGCCAGCAGCCAAGACGACGGGTATGAGCAGTTCTTC. It specifies CASSQDDGYEQFF.

V and J are TRBV5-1 and TRBJ1-2; D not certain. V dropped 4 bases and J dropped 7 bases, with 17 bases sitting between them. The CDR3 is 14 amino acids. Germline CDR1 reads SGHRS; CDR2 reads YFSETQ. CDR3 sequence (DNA): TGCGCCAGCAGCCCTGGTCGGGGTCCAGGTGGCTACACCTTC. This gives the protein CASSPGRGPGGYTF.

There are a few counts of this clonotype. This rearrangement joins TRBV10-3 to TRBJ2-7; 9 bases match TRBD2. The end of the DNA aligns better with TRBJ2-5, so the J call may be wrong. This CDR3 has 14 amino acids. The germline V gene encodes CDR1 ENHRY and CDR2 SYGVKD. CDR3 DNA sequence: TGTGCCATCAGTATAGCGGGAGTAGGAGAGACCCAGTACTTC. Translated, it gives CAISIAGVGETQYF.